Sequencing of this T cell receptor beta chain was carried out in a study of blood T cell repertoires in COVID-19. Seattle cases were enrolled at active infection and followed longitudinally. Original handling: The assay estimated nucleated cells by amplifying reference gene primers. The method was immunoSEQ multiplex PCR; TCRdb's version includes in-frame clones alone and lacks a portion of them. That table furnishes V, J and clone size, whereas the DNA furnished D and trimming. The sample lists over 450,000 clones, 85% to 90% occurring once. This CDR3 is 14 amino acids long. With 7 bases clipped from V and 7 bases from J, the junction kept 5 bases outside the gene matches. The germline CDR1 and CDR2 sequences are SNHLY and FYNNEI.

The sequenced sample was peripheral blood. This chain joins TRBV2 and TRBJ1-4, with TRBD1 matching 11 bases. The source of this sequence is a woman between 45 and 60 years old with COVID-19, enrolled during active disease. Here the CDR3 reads CASKAGTGGEKLFF. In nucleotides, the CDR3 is TGTGCCAGCAAGGCCGGGACAGGGGGTGAAAAACTGTTTTTT.